This passage covers 9 T cell receptor beta chains from one sample sequenced in a study of blood T cell repertoires in COVID-19. The assay was immunoSEQ multiplex PCR, and TCRdb's table has in-frame clones only and misses some. This table holds roughly 88,000 clones, approximately 81% found once. Sequencing used peripheral blood. All receptors derive from a woman older than 75 with acute or convalescent COVID-19.

V and J are TRBV9 and TRBJ1-4, with 9 bases fitting TRBD1. CDR1 is SGDLS and CDR2 is YYNGEE in the germline V gene. The length of the CDR3 is 16 residues. Trimming removed 0 bases from V and 1 base from J; junction bases left unmatched: 1. CDR3 nucleotides: TGTGCCAGCAGCGTAGGGGGACAGGGAACTAATGAAAAACTGTTTTTT. This encodes CASSVGGQGTNEKLFF. Looking up the rest from reference TRBV9 and TRBJ1-4 gives the full variable domain: DSGVTQTPKHLITATGQRVTLRCSPRSGDLSVYWYQQSLDQGLQFLIQYYNGEERAKGNILERFSAQQFPDLHSELNLSSLELGDSALYFCASSVGGQGTNEKLFFGSGTQLSVL.

This clone was counted a few times. The V call is TRBV3-1 (or the pseudogene TRBV3-2), the J call TRBJ2-7; D may be TRBD1 (5 bases). The V gene's germline CDR1 is LGHDT and CDR2 YNNKEL (reference sequence). This CDR3 comprises 15 residues. The V end was cut by 2 bases, the J end by 5 bases, with 16 bases between. In DNA, the CDR3 is TGTGCCAGCAGCCAAACCTCGACAGAGCCGCACGAGCAGTACTTC. Translating gives CASSQTSTEPHEQYF.

This chain connects TRBV5-1 to TRBJ1-1, with D perhaps TRBD1 (6 bases). This CDR3 spans 15 amino acids. CDR1 SGHRS and CDR2 YFSETQ come from the germline V gene. Trimming left V 0 bases short and J 3 bases short, with 12 bases between. CDR3 residues: CASSLEQTGDTEAFF. CDR3 bases: TGCGCCAGCAGCTTGGAACAGACAGGCGACACTGAAGCTTTCTTT. The entire variable domain, with the rest obtained from reference TRBV5-1 and TRBJ1-1, is as follows: KAGVTQTPRYLIKTRGQQVTLSCSPISGHRSVSWYQQTPGQGLQFLFEYFSETQRNKGNFPGRFSGRQFSNSRSEMNVSTLELGDSALYLCASSLEQTGDTEAFFGQGTRLTVV.

V usage is TRBV12-5 and J usage is TRBJ2-3; 8 nucleotides align to TRBD2. The CDR3 consists of 14 residues. Germline CDR1 reads LGHNT; CDR2 reads FRNRAP. V was clipped by 7 bases and J by 2 bases; unmatched bases: 5. The CDR3 loop is CASATSGSTDTQYF. The CDR3 nucleotides are TGTGCTAGTGCCACTAGCGGCTCCACAGATACGCAGTATTTT.

The rearrangement joins TRBV7-9 to TRBJ1-1; D may be TRBD1 (5 bases). This CDR3 region has 14 residues. The germline V gene has CDR1 SEHNR and CDR2 FQNEAQ (reference sequence). Trimming stripped 8 bases from V and 1 base from J, with 14 bases between. The DNA for the CDR3 is TGTGCCAGCGAAAAACAGGCTTCGAACACTGAAGCTTTCTTT. This codes for CASEKQASNTEAFF.

This rearrangement joins TRBV5-4 to TRBJ2-7; maybe TRBD2 (5 bases). This CDR3 spans 15 amino acids. With 1 base removed from V and 5 bases from J, the gap between germline ends came to 16 bases. Germline assignment: CDR1 SGHNT and CDR2 YYREEE (reference sequence). In DNA, the CDR3 is TGTGCCAGCAGCTTGTACGGGCGGGCTGCCGACGAGCAGTACTTC. This translates into CASSLYGRAADEQYF. The full variable domain, rest sourced from reference TRBV5-4 and TRBJ2-7, is ETGVTQSPTHLIKTRGQQVTLRCSSQSGHNTVSWYQQALGQGPQFIFQYYREEENGRGNFPPRFSGLQFPNYSSELNVNALELDDSALYLCASSLYGRAADEQYFGPGTRLTVT.

The rearrangement uses TRBV20-1 and TRBJ2-7; 11 nucleotides agree with TRBD2. After removal of 3 bases from V and 3 bases from J, the junction contained 13 bases not matched to a gene. Germline V gives CDR1 DFQATT, CDR2 SNEGSKA (reference sequence). The CDR3 has 17 residues. The CDR3 loop reads CSASFSSGGFAVYEQYF. CDR3 sequence (DNA): TGCAGTGCTAGTTTTTCTAGCGGGGGGTTCGCCGTCTACGAGCAGTACTTC.

This chain joins TRBV9 and TRBJ2-3; 8 bases match TRBD1. CDR1 SGDLS and CDR2 YYNGEE come from the germline V gene. This CDR3 has 15 amino acids. Trimming took 0 bases from V and 3 from J; bases not matched to a gene: 3. As DNA, the CDR3 is TGTGCCAGCAGCGTAGGGGACAGGAAAACAGATACGCAGTATTTT. Its translation is CASSVGDRKTDTQYF.

The genes are TRBV7-2 and TRBJ1-1; unclear D gene. The germline V and J ends were trimmed by 1 base and 1 base, with 13 bases remaining between them. Germline CDR1 reads SGHTA; CDR2 reads FQGNSA. The CDR3 runs 16 residues. For the CDR3, the DNA is TGTGCCAGCAGCTTAGGTCCGCGGAACCAGAACACTGAAGCTTTCTTT. This gives the protein CASSLGPRNQNTEAFF.